This passage covers 16 T cell receptor beta chains from one sample sequenced in a study of blood T cells in healthy people across ages. Primers used in a second PCR of about 7 to 11 cycles were a sample-barcoded 5' primer and a J-beta primer mix. TCRdb fed the 5' RACE reads into MiXCR, producing one record per CDR3 protein. The sample comprises roughly 680,000 distinct CDR3 sequences, around 50% of which are singletons, and less than 15% rests with the top ten. The sample consisted of blood. The source of these receptors is a woman aged 80 or over in good health.

This clonotype occurred once. A read error may account for a junction end that differs from germline. V is TRBV7-7 and J is TRBJ2-5; perhaps TRBD2 as D (5 bases). The CDR3 length is 16 residues. Germline assignment: CDR1 SSHAT and CDR2 FNYEAQ (reference sequence). In DNA form, the CDR3 reads TGTGCTAGCAGCTTAGCGCTCATCGCAGCCGAAGAGACCCAGTACTTC. It specifies CASSLALIAAEETQYF.

This clonotype was recorded many times. This sequence joins TRBV29-1 and TRBJ1-2; D is perhaps TRBD1 (5 bases). Germline V gives CDR1 SQVTM, CDR2 ANQGSEA. V shed 4 bases and J shed 0 bases, with 9 bases lying between them. The CDR3 contains 13 residues. CDR3 DNA sequence: TGCAGCGTTGCGACAGCAACTAACTATGGCTACACCTTC. Its translation: CSVATATNYGYTF.

Ten or more counts support this clonotype. The V call is TRBV6-5, the J call TRBJ2-7; TRBD1 matches 10 bases. The length of the CDR3 is 15 residues. Per germline, CDR1 MNHEY and CDR2 SVGAGI. Trimming cost V 7 bases and J 1 base; bases outside gene matches: 7. The CDR3 loop is CASTQPGQGSYEQYF. DNA of the CDR3: TGTGCCAGCACCCAACCGGGACAGGGGTCCTACGAGCAGTACTTC.

The chain combines TRBV5-1 with TRBJ2-1; a possible D gene is TRBD1 (5 bases). Trimming cost V 0 bases and J 10 bases, with 11 bases left between them. The CDR3 runs 13 residues. Germline-derived CDR1 and CDR2 are SGHRS and YFSETQ. CDR3 in amino acids: CASSLGDSREQFF. In DNA form, the CDR3 reads TGCGCCAGCAGCTTGGGTGACAGTAGGGAGCAGTTCTTC. The whole variable domain, filled in from reference TRBV5-1 and TRBJ2-1, reads KAGVTQTPRYLIKTRGQQVTLSCSPISGHRSVSWYQQTPGQGLQFLFEYFSETQRNKGNFPGRFSGRQFSNSRSEMNVSTLELGDSALYLCASSLGDSREQFFGPGTRLTVL.

This clonotype was seen a handful of times. A read error may produce the germline difference seen at one junction end. The V and J genes are TRBV7-3 and TRBJ2-7; D gene uncertain. The CDR3 length is 13 residues. Germline V gene data show CDR1 as SGHTA and CDR2 as FQGTGA. The CDR3 region has the DNA TGTGCCAGCAGCCTAACTACAGCAAACGAGCAGTACTTC. Protein: CASSLTTANEQYF.

This clonotype was detected many times. The V and J genes are TRBV5-1 and TRBJ1-1; 7 bases match TRBD1. Germline V gene lookup returns CDR1 SGHRS and CDR2 YFSETQ. V shed 4 bases, J shed 7 bases, and the junction held 7 bases outside the gene matches. There are 13 residues in the CDR3. The CDR3 DNA reads TGCGCCAGCAGCCTGGGGACAGCTTATGAAGCTTTCTTT. Translated: CASSLGTAYEAFF.

This clonotype was observed a few times. A much more abundant neighbour one base away suggests this may be a read error. The CDR3 is CSVYIQGLNGYTF. The DNA for the CDR3 is TGCAGCGTTTACATACAGGGGCTCAATGGCTACACCTTC. V is TRBV29-1 and J is TRBJ1-2; 7 bases agree with TRBD1. J was trimmed by 6 bases and V by 5 bases; bases with no gene match: 9. From germline, CDR1 is SQVTM and CDR2 ANQGSEA. The CDR3 is made up of 13 amino acids.

The chain carries TRBV29-1 and TRBJ2-7; 9 bases agree with TRBD1. Matching the DNA end better, TRBJ2-5 makes the J call doubtful. The germline gives CDR1 SQVTM, CDR2 ANQGSEA. The CDR3 spans 18 residues. CDR3 loop: CSVEVGEGQGSSFETQYF. The CDR3 DNA sequence: TGCAGCGTTGAAGTCGGTGAGGGACAGGGCTCCTCCTTCGAGACCCAGTACTTC.

As regards this clonotype: A much larger clone is a single base away; this may be a read error. Likely a read error: the CDR3 ends without its conserved phenylalanine or tryptophan. V is TRBV29-1 and J is TRBJ1-2; no reliable D call. V lost 0 bases and J lost 8, with 16 bases in between. From germline, CDR1 is SQVTM and CDR2 ANQGSEA. This CDR3 is 14 amino acids long. The DNA of the CDR3 is TGCAGCGTTGAAGAGATTACGGGGAAACGGGGCTACACCTTA. Translated, it gives CSVEEITGKRGYTL.

The gene calls are TRBV2 and TRBJ2-3; D remains unclear. The CDR3 runs 10 residues. CDR1 is SNHLY, CDR2 FYNNEI, per germline. The ends were cut back, 3 bases at V and 6 bases at J, with 1 base in the middle. This CDR3 reads CASSEDTQYF. The CDR3 DNA is TGTGCCAGCAGTGAGGATACGCAGTATTTT. Full variable domain (outside the CDR3, taken from reference TRBV2 and TRBJ2-3): EPEVTQTPSHQVTQMGQEVILRCVPISNHLYFYWYRQILGQKVEFLVSFYNNEISEKSEIFDDQFSVERPDGSNFTLKIRSTKLEDSAMYFCASSEDTQYFGPGTRLTVL.

The CDR3 loop reads CASSLYRQANTEAFF. Here the CDR3 DNA reads TGTGCCAGCAGTTTATACCGACAGGCGAACACTGAAGCTTTCTTT. V gene TRBV27 combines with J gene TRBJ1-1; D is possibly TRBD1 (6 bases). With 1 base removed from V and 1 base from J, the gap between germline ends came to 10 bases. CDR3 length: 15 residues. CDR1 and CDR2 (germline): MNHEY, SMNVEV (reference sequence).

V gene TRBV7-2 combines with J gene TRBJ2-7, with D unresolved. The end of the DNA aligns better with TRBJ2-5, so the J call may be wrong. CDR3 length: 13 amino acids. Per germline, CDR1 SGHTA and CDR2 FQGNSA. CDR3 nucleotide sequence: TGTGCCAGCAGCGTGTTTTCCCAGGAGACCCAGTACTTC. It codes for CASSVFSQETQYF.

This clonotype occurred many times. This chain uses TRBV6-5 with TRBJ2-2, with D perhaps matching TRBD2 (6 bases). The V end was cut by 3 bases, the J end by 0 bases, with 17 bases between. CDR3 size: 18 residues. Germline loops: CDR1 MNHEY, CDR2 SVGAGI. The CDR3 sequence: CASSYNGERVTNTGELFF. CDR3 nucleotides: TGTGCCAGCAGTTATAATGGGGAGCGGGTGACGAACACCGGGGAGCTGTTTTTT.

The chain links TRBV25-1 to TRBJ2-3; 7 bases align to TRBD2. The V and J ends lost 3 bases and 6 bases, in that order; junction bases with no gene match: 6. Germline-derived CDR1 and CDR2 are MGHDK and SYGVNS. The CDR3 sequence is 14 residues long. CDR3 nucleotides: TGTGCCAGCAGTGACCCGGGACTATCGGATACGCAGTATTTT. Amino acid sequence: CASSDPGLSDTQYF.

V usage is TRBV12-3 or TRBV12-4 and J usage is TRBJ1-1; 9 bases are shared with TRBD1. The CDR3 runs 19 residues. V dropped 5 bases and J dropped 5; count of bases not matched to a gene: 21. CDR3: CASSRFFRTGATRETEAFF. The CDR3 coding sequence is TGTGCCAGCAGTAGATTTTTCCGGACAGGGGCCACTAGGGAGACTGAAGCTTTCTTT.

This chain links TRBV29-1 with TRBJ2-7; TRBD1 matches 7 bases. The J call may be in error: the DNA end matches TRBJ2-5 better. The CDR3 spans 14 residues. Germline CDR1 SQVTM, CDR2 ANQGSEA. The CDR3 DNA follows: TGCAGCGTTGAGGGGGACAGTGGACAAGAGACCCAGTACTTC. It yields the protein CSVEGDSGQETQYF.